What follows describes a single T cell receptor beta chain. Its antigen is currently unknown. The CDR3 covers 14 residues. V was clipped by 1 base and J by 0 bases, with 6 bases between them. The germline CDR1 and CDR2 sequences are SGHRS and YFSETQ. This sample was taken from a study of T cell responses to AZD1222 COVID-19 vaccine. Overall study results and limits: Scientists sampled the repertoires only once the peak T cell response had passed.

Using immunoSEQ multiplex PCR, the repertoire was profiled, and TCRdb retains in-frame clones only, with some absent. This table has 150,000 to 200,000 clones, around 90% appearing once. The sample was peripheral blood, taken on day 0 of AZD1222 vaccination. J is TRBJ2-3 and V is TRBV5-1; D unresolved. This TCR came from an adult in good health. The CDR3 loop is CASSLRPSTDTQYF. The DNA of the CDR3 is TGCGCCAGCAGCTTGAGGCCTAGCACAGATACGCAGTATTTT.